This T cell receptor beta chain was observed in a study of T cells in Graves' hyperthyroidism and ophthalmopathy. Study-wide background: Peripheral blood collection took place at initial diagnosis, before any treatment. Study results and caveats: Most thyroid-expanded clonotypes above 0.001 were also found in blood. Model output signaled ophthalmopathy a median 6.5 months ahead of onset.

In patients aged 18 to 65, hyperthyroidism was newly diagnosed, with duration under 2 months. It was RNA transcripts that yielded the amplified TCR beta CDR3 regions. With the HTBI primer set, the TCR CDR3 went through a first round of RT-PCR. TCRdb used MiXCR to reprocess the multiplex PCR reads, holding one entry per CDR3 protein. The table records about 340,000 distinct CDR3 sequences, 21% of them present only once. This clonotype showed up just a few times. The antigen is not known. Trimming at V came to 2 bases and at J to 2 bases, leaving 17 bases not matched to a gene. This CDR3 comprises 21 residues. CDR1 MNHEY and CDR2 SVGAGI come from the germline V gene.

This receptor was identified in a woman aged 50 to 60 with Graves' hyperthyroidism. The sequenced sample was blood. The genes are TRBV6-5 and TRBJ2-3, with 12 bases fitting TRBD2. CDR3 DNA sequence: TGTGCCAGCAGTTACCCCCGGAGAGGGCGAGGACTAGCGGGAACCACAGATACGCAGTATTTT. Amino acid sequence: CASSYPRRGRGLAGTTDTQYF.